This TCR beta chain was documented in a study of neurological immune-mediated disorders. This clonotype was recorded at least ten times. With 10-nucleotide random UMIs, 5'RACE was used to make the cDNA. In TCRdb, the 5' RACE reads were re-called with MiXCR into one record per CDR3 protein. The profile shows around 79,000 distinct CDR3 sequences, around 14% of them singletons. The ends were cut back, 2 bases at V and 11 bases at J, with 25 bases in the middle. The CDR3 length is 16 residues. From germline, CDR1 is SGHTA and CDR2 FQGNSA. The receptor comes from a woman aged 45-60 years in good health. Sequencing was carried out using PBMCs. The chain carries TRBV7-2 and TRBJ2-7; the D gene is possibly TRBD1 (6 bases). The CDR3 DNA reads TGTGCCAGCAGCTTATTCTCTACTCCCCAGGGACAAACCAAGTACTTC. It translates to CASSLFSTPQGQTKYF.